Listed here are 16 T cell receptor beta chains from one sample, sequenced in a study of blood T cell repertoires in COVID-19. Generated by immunoSEQ multiplex PCR, the TCRdb table keeps only in-frame clones and is missing some. The sample lists under 150,000 clones, roughly 80% occurring once. Sequences were obtained from peripheral blood. These receptors all come from a man between 50 and 59 years old with acute or convalescent COVID-19.

The chain's CDR3 is CASSPQDREEDNQPQHF. In nucleotides, the CDR3 is TGTGCCAGCAGCCCGCAAGACAGGGAAGAGGACAATCAGCCCCAGCATTTT. This chain links TRBV7-3 with TRBJ1-5; 7 bases match TRBD1. V lost 5 bases and J lost 3; bases outside the gene matches: 13. The CDR3 is made up of 17 amino acids. Germline lookup yields CDR1 SGHTA and CDR2 FQGTGA.

The chain employs TRBV5-1 and TRBJ2-1; no firm D call. Germline V gene data show CDR1 as SGHRS and CDR2 as YFSETQ. V lost 4 bases and J 5 bases, leaving 10 bases between the germline ends. The CDR3 length is 13 residues. Written as DNA, the CDR3 is TGCGCCAGCAGCCGACCCCAGGACAATGAGCAGTTCTTC. Its translation is CASSRPQDNEQFF.

The rearrangement links TRBV4-2 to TRBJ2-4, with TRBD1 matching over 8 bases. The germline CDR1 and CDR2 sequences are LGHNA and YNFKEQ. The J segment lost 3 bases and the V segment lost 4 bases, leaving 8 bases of the junction unmatched. The CDR3 is made up of 16 amino acids. The CDR3 DNA reads as TGTGCCAGCAGCCTAGGACAGGGAGATTTCAAAAACATTCAGTACTTC. Translation: CASSLGQGDFKNIQYF.

This clone occurred a few times. The chain carries TRBV28 and TRBJ1-1; TRBD1 agrees at 9 bases. V lost 3 bases to trimming and J lost 11 bases; unmatched junction nucleotides: 10. Per germline, CDR1 MDHEN and CDR2 SYDVKM. The CDR3 is 14 residues long. CDR3 bases: TGTGCCAGCAGTTTTCCACAGGGGGCGCGGGAGGCTTTCTTT. Translation gives CASSFPQGAREAFF.

This rearrangement joins TRBV5-1 to TRBJ2-1; D not certain. Germline CDR1 SGHRS, CDR2 YFSETQ. Trimming shortened V by 0 bases and J by 6 bases, and 13 bases separated the two germline ends. The CDR3 consists of 15 residues. The CDR3 nucleotides read TGCGCCAGCAGCTTGGGGGCCGCTGGAAGCAATGAGCAGTTCTTC. Encoded protein: CASSLGAAGSNEQFF.

This clone showed up just once. The chain recombines TRBV4-1 with TRBJ2-7, with a weak D call TRBD1 (5 bases). CDR1 is MGHRA, CDR2 YSYEKL, per germline. CDR3 size: 14 residues. Trimming removed 0 bases from V and 2 bases from J, with 8 bases in between. This chain's CDR3 is CASSQEQATYEQYF. The CDR3 nucleotides are TGCGCCAGCAGCCAAGAACAGGCGACCTACGAGCAGTACTTC.

This clone was found once. The V call is TRBV3-1 (or the pseudogene TRBV3-2), the J call TRBJ1-1; D not certain. CDR1 LGHDT and CDR2 YNNKEL come from the germline V gene (reference sequence). The CDR3 is 13 amino acids. Trimming left V 3 bases short and J 4 bases short, with 9 bases between. CDR3 loop: CASSQGVGTEAFF. CDR3 in DNA: TGTGCCAGCAGCCAGGGCGTAGGCACTGAAGCTTTCTTT.

This chain links TRBV27 with TRBJ1-2; tentative D call: TRBD1 (6 bases). The V gene lost 8 bases and the J gene lost 2 bases, with 15 bases spanning the gap. The length of the CDR3 is 14 residues. The V gene's germline CDR1 is MNHEY and CDR2 SMNVEV (reference sequence). CDR3 region: CASSMGALNYGYTF. CDR3 in DNA: TGTGCCAGCTCGATGGGGGCGCTGAACTATGGCTACACCTTC.

This clone occurred a few times. This chain joins TRBV19 and TRBJ2-5, with 15 positions matching TRBD2. Trimming removed 9 bases from V and 2 bases from J; junction bases left unmatched: 4. The V gene's germline CDR1 is LNHDA and CDR2 SQIVND (reference sequence). CDR3 length: 15 amino acids. The CDR3 DNA reads TGTGCCAGCGCGGGACTAGCGGGGGGACAAGAGACCCAGTACTTC. It encodes CASAGLAGGQETQYF.

A single count supports this clone. The chain has TRBV10-3 and TRBJ2-1; TRBD1 matches at 8 bases. Germline V gene lookup returns CDR1 ENHRY and CDR2 SYGVKD. Trimming took 10 bases from V and 5 from J; bases not matched to a gene: 4. The CDR3 extends over 12 amino acids. In nucleotides, the CDR3 is TGTGCCACCTGGACAGGGAACAATGAGCAGTTCTTC. Translated: CATWTGNNEQFF.

J is TRBJ1-2 and V is TRBV7-8; D gene ambiguous. V was clipped by 1 base and J by 0 bases, with 6 bases between them. The CDR3 covers 14 residues. CDR1 is SGHVS and CDR2 is FQNEAQ in the germline V gene. CDR3 sequence (DNA): TGTGCCAGCAGCTTAGACGGAGCTAACTATGGCTACACCTTC. Translation: CASSLDGANYGYTF.

The table lists this clone with a count of one. The V call is TRBV5-6, the J call TRBJ2-3; no reliable D call. The germline gives CDR1 SGHDT, CDR2 YYEEEE. There are 13 residues in the CDR3. Trimming shortened V by 4 bases and J by 4 bases, and 10 bases separated the two germline ends. CDR3 amino acids: CASSPSAADTQYF. The CDR3 DNA reads as TGTGCCAGCAGCCCCTCGGCGGCAGATACGCAGTATTTT.

V is TRBV4-1 and J is TRBJ1-6, with 7 bases fitting TRBD1. With V trimmed by 5 bases and J by 9 bases, 10 bases remained unmatched. This CDR3 region has 15 residues. Germline V lookup: CDR1 MGHRA, CDR2 YSYEKL. DNA of the CDR3: TGCGCCAGCAGCTACGGACAGGACTCCGCTTCACCCCTCCACTTT. Translating it yields CASSYGQDSASPLHF.

The chain is built from TRBV7-9 and TRBJ1-4; 11 bases map to TRBD1. CDR1 and CDR2 from the germline V gene are SEHNR and FQNEAQ (reference sequence). The CDR3 covers 17 residues. Germline trimming cut 5 bases from V and 4 bases from J; bases unmatched to any gene: 9. CDR3 sequence (DNA): TGTGCCAGCAGCGGGCGGACAGGGGGCGCCGGTAATGAAAAACTGTTTTTT. The encoded protein is CASSGRTGGAGNEKLFF. Full variable domain (missing parts from reference TRBV7-9 and TRBJ1-4): DTGVSQNPRHKITKRGQNVTFRCDPISEHNRLYWYRQTLGQGPEFLTYFQNEAQLEKSRLLSDRFSAERPKGSFSTLEIQRTEQGDSAMYLCASSGRTGGAGNEKLFFGSGTQLSVL.

This clone appeared a single time. The rearrangement uses TRBV6-5 and TRBJ2-7; maybe TRBD2 (6 bases). Germline V lookup: CDR1 MNHEY, CDR2 SVGAGI. The CDR3 runs to 15 residues. Trimming removed 8 bases from V and 0 bases from J, with 17 bases in between. The CDR3 reads CASSGGRKLSYEQYF. The CDR3 bases are TGTGCCAGCTCCGGGGGACGGAAACTCTCCTACGAGCAGTACTTC.

CDR3 coding DNA: TGTGCCAGCAGCGGACAGGGGCGGAACACCGGGGAGCTGTTTTTT. It encodes CASSGQGRNTGELFF. The chain is built from TRBV7-9 and TRBJ2-2; TRBD1 aligns across 9 bases. Per germline, CDR1 SEHNR and CDR2 FQNEAQ (reference sequence). CDR3 length: 15 residues. V lost 5 bases to trimming and J lost 1 base; unmatched junction nucleotides: 2.